This T cell receptor (beta chain) stems from a study of OX40 agonist ivuxolimab in advanced cancers. Background on the study: With ivuxolimab, an agonistic anti-OX40 (CD134) antibody, patients were treated. A history of anti-PD-1, anti-PD-L1 or anti-CTLA-4 therapy was acceptable, and roughly 40% had some. Partial responses were achieved by three patients, one with hepatocellular carcinoma and two with cutaneous melanoma.

Assay: immunoSEQ multiplex PCR; the TCRdb copy retains only in-frame clones and omits some. The sample holds about 35,000 clones; 60% to 85% are singletons and the top ten take 20% to 25%. General observations from the study: At doses 0.1 to 3.0 mg/kg, CD4+ and CD8+ clones expanded.

With 6 bases clipped from V and 4 bases from J, the junction kept 3 bases outside the gene matches. Germline CDR1 reads SNHLY; CDR2 reads FYNNEI. The CDR3 has 14 amino acids. In the case of this clone: Its specificity is unknown. Distinct nucleotide sequences in the sample also encode this CDR3.

The specimen comprised CD4+ or CD8+ T cells sorted from blood, sampled in a trial of the OX40 agonist ivuxolimab. The TCR originated in an adult with an advanced solid tumor such as melanoma, head and neck, liver or kidney cancer. The chain couples TRBV2 to TRBJ1-6; 7 nucleotides line up with TRBD1. The CDR3 here is CASSRDRYNSPLHF. As DNA, the CDR3 is TGTGCCAGCAGCCGGGACAGATATAATTCACCCCTCCACTTT.